This TCR beta chain was sequenced for a study of T-cell reconstitution after alpha-beta-depleted transplantation in children. Construction of the TCRbeta library involved unique molecular identifiers. TCRdb recomputed calls from the PCR reads with MiXCR, one row per CDR3 protein. The sample lists around 370,000 distinct CDR3 sequences, 16% occurring once. General study findings and limits: Elevated TCRbeta diversity at day 60 was traced, in some patients, to surviving recipient T cells and thymic progenitors. Newly produced T cells mostly accounted for T-cell counts and diversity one year post-transplant. Reportedly, alpha-beta T cells present about two months post-transplant originated from several hundred expanded clones of graft origin.

Points on this clonotype: What it binds is unknown.

Germline-derived CDR1 and CDR2 are MGHRA and YSYEKL. This CDR3 is built from 18 residues. Trimming stripped 1 base from V and 2 bases from J, with 18 bases between. The input for sequencing was PBMCs, mostly from graft donor cells, taken 360 days after TCRalphabeta/CD19-depleted stem cell transplant. The rearrangement joins TRBV4-1 to TRBJ2-1; D not certain. The TCR originated in a male patient aged 2 to 10 who had a stem cell transplant for acute lymphoblastic leukemia, so the T cells may come from the graft donor. For the CDR3, the DNA is TGCGCCAGCAGCCAAGGTTTTCGGCTAGTCAGGACCTACAATGAGCAGTTCTTC. This codes for CASSQGFRLVRTYNEQFF.